Listed below are T cell receptor beta chains from one sample, sequenced in a study of regulatory T cells in long-lasting Graves disease. Via MiXCR, TCRdb re-called the multiplex PCR reads, giving one row per CDR3 protein. The sample carries approximately 400,000 distinct CDR3 sequences, more than 13% recorded once. A further study also used this sample, focusing on T cells in Graves' hyperthyroidism and ophthalmopathy.

This specimen consisted of peripheral blood mononuclear cells (PBMCs), obtained at new diagnosis, from a patient treated with antithyroid drugs. The origin of the receptors is a woman between 25 and 40 years old with Graves disease. Both conserved end residues are part of each CDR3.

v_call cdr3_length cdr3_aa
TRBV11-2 15 CASSLTSSSTYTQYF
TRBV5-5 14 CASSSLVLGQPQHF
TRBV18 15 CASSPYRGEDQPQHF
TRBV5-1 16 CASSLNRGYYQETQYF
TRBV3-1 17 CASSRTHIGYMNTEAFF
TRBV7-9 12 CASAASTYEQYF
TRBV20-1 16 CSATRAGAYSNQPQHF
TRBV11-2 12 CASSPTGLTQYF
TRBV7-3 14 CASSLSLANNEQFF
TRBV7-2 18 CASSQPTSGRTNTDTQYF
TRBV5-1 14 CASRMTDSTGELFF
TRBV7-9 15 CASSLGGVDGNTIYF
TRBV19 15 CASSMTSGPNYEQYF
TRBV2 15 CASSEGRGPTYEQYF
TRBV28 16 CASSTPGQGIGNEQFF
TRBV24-1 16 CATSDFEEGSTGELFF
TRBV5-1 15 CASSLGLGKNTEAFF
TRBV7-9 15 CASSPRTDMVSPLHF
TRBV6-5 18 CASSYSRVLAGGPDTQYF
TRBV3-1 12 CASSYYSNEQFF
TRBV19 12 CASTGSYNEQFF
TRBV20-1 16 CSARDQPRGNTDTQYF
TRBV7-6 15 CASSLGTGLQETQYF
TRBV18 14 CASSPMTANEKLFF
TRBV7-9 15 CASSPQAGVPYEQYF
TRBV6-2/TRBV6-3 14 CASKARRLTDTQYF
TRBV3-1 13 CASGLYSYNEQFF
TRBV19 17 CASSGREGLGSYNEQFF
TRBV13 13 CASSPGNNYGYTF
TRBV7-6 16 CASSWTTGRNPNEQFF
TRBV6-2/TRBV6-3 13 CASSRGGEDTQYF
TRBV3-1 13 CASSQVGGQPQHF
TRBV19 16 CASSNTQTWDKNIQYF
TRBV7-2 13 CASSLGTSSAQYF
TRBV27 14 CASSFSGEYYEQYF
TRBV13 13 CASSSGTSSEQFF